What follows are 8 T cell receptor beta chains derived from one specimen sequenced in a study of CD8+ T cells in alopecia areata. Extraction of RNA preceded its reverse transcription into cDNA, which served as the sequencing template. The data were produced by immunoSEQ multiplex PCR, yet TCRdb's version contains in-frame clones alone and is incomplete. The repertoire includes approximately 280,000 clones, over 45% of them detected once, and approximately 1.7% sits in the top ten. Treatment denoted: oral pan-JAK inhibitor, 5-10 mg twice daily. Source: CD4+ T cells sorted from blood, taken at week 24, from a patient treated with tofacitinib. These receptors originate from a human donor with alopecia areata.

J is TRBJ2-2 and V is TRBV4-2, with 9 bases lining up with TRBD2. Looked up from germline, CDR1 is LGHNA and CDR2 is YNFKEQ. The CDR3 is made up of 16 amino acids. J was trimmed by 6 bases and V by 1 base; bases with no gene match: 6. The CDR3 reads CASSQVGTSFSGELFF. In DNA form, the CDR3 reads TGTGCCAGCAGCCAAGTCGGGACTAGCTTCTCCGGGGAGCTGTTTTTT.

The chain employs TRBV27 and TRBJ1-6; TRBD1 aligns across 11 bases. The germline gives CDR1 MNHEY, CDR2 SMNVEV (reference sequence). Trimming at V came to 10 bases and at J to 8 bases, leaving 4 bases not matched to a gene. The CDR3 totals 13 residues. CDR3 DNA: TGTGCCACCAGGGGACAGGGGGATTCACCCCTCCACTTT. Residues: CATRGQGDSPLHF.

V gene TRBV5-4 combines with J gene TRBJ2-5, with TRBD2 matching over 11 bases. This CDR3 is built from 14 residues. The germline V gene has CDR1 SGHNT and CDR2 YYREEE (reference sequence). The ends lost 6 bases at V and 6 bases at J; junction bases unmatched: 7. In DNA form, the CDR3 reads TGTGCCAGCACCTTAGCGGGGGGGCATCAGACCCAGTACTTC. Protein sequence: CASTLAGGHQTQYF.

J is TRBJ1-2 and V is TRBV19; D is undetermined. Trimming took 5 bases from V and 0 from J, leaving 7 bases between them. This CDR3 comprises 13 residues. Germline V CDR1 and CDR2: LNHDA, SQIVND (reference sequence). The CDR3 spells CASSLRTNYGYTF. The DNA for the CDR3 is TGTGCCAGTAGTCTACGCACTAACTATGGCTACACCTTC.

This chain connects TRBV4-2 to TRBJ2-7; 7 bases fit TRBD1. V trimming: 0 bases; J trimming: 10 bases; junction bases outside the gene matches: 3. Germline CDR1 LGHNA, CDR2 YNFKEQ. There are 12 residues in the CDR3. The CDR3, as DNA: TGTGCCAGCAGCCAAGAGGGGACAGCCCAGTACTTC. Protein product: CASSQEGTAQYF.

The gene calls are TRBV5-4 and TRBJ2-5; 9 bases match TRBD2. The CDR3 has 16 residues. V trimming: 4 bases; J trimming: 6 bases; junction bases outside the gene matches: 13. Looked up from germline, CDR1 is SGHNT and CDR2 is YYREEE (reference sequence). The CDR3 here is CASSLGLAASAQTQYF. The CDR3 nucleotides read TGTGCCAGCAGCCTGGGACTAGCAGCCAGTGCCCAGACCCAGTACTTC.

In its sample, this clone was seen a few times. The chain is built from TRBV2 and TRBJ2-1; D may be TRBD2 (6 bases). The CDR3 sequence is 14 residues long. The V gene lost 7 bases and the J gene lost 3 bases, with 13 bases spanning the gap. Germline assignment: CDR1 SNHLY and CDR2 FYNNEI. The CDR3, as DNA: TGTGCCAGCATCCATGGGGACTTCTACAATGAGCAGTTCTTC. This gives the protein CASIHGDFYNEQFF.

This clone has more than one count but fewer than ten. The chain combines TRBV6-5 with TRBJ1-4; D possibly corresponds to TRBD1 (6 bases). The CDR3 length is 16 residues. V lost 0 bases and J lost 5, with 13 bases in between. The V gene's germline CDR1 is MNHEY and CDR2 SVGAGI. This CDR3 reads CASSYSTQGWNEKLFF. The CDR3 nucleotides are TGTGCCAGCAGTTACTCGACCCAGGGGTGGAATGAAAAACTGTTTTTT.